A selection of T cell receptor beta chains follows, all from one sample in a study of human T cells and chemical hapten exposure. Each CDR3 protein is one row after TCRdb ran MiXCR on the RACE reads. The sample includes roughly 200,000 distinct CDR3 sequences, approximately 26% seen only once; the top ten take about 2.3%. The sample consisted of whole blood, taken in connection with sensitization to the hapten diphenylcyclopropenone (DPC). The receptors originated from a woman in her 40s with alopecia areata. Some clones in this sample may be carry-over from other donors' samples. The CDR3 runs from the conserved cysteine through the conserved F or W. D genes are given only for firm matches. Some rows mark clone size as missing; the rest say once, few, many or name a class of expanded clone.

>TRBJ2-2|15|TRBV2|.|.
CASSLGITNTGELFF
TGTGCCAGCAGCCTCGGGATTACAAACACCGGGGAGCTGTTTTTT
>TRBJ2-3|13|TRBV25-1|.|few
CASSDYPGDTQYF
TGTGCCAGCAGTGACTACCCTGGAGATACGCAGTATTTT
>TRBJ2-3|13|TRBV20-1|.|.
CSDLRSGSDTQYF
TGCAGTGACTTACGGAGCGGGTCGGATACGCAGTATTTT
>TRBJ1-2|16|TRBV18|.|few
CASSPPGFLGGDGYTF
TGTGCCAGCTCACCACCTGGTTTTTTGGGGGGCGATGGCTACACCTTC
>TRBJ2-5|14|TRBV12-3/TRBV12-4|.|.
CASSPNTGHETQYF
TGTGCCAGCAGTCCTAATACAGGGCACGAGACCCAGTACTTC
>TRBJ2-7|14|TRBV29-1|TRBD2|.
CSVEHGRGGREQYF
TGCAGCGTTGAACACGGGAGGGGCGGCAGGGAGCAGTACTTC
>TRBJ2-1|14|TRBV4-2|.|.
CASSQEWRDNEQFF
TGTGCCAGCAGCCAAGAATGGCGGGACAATGAGCAGTTCTTC
>TRBJ2-6|13|TRBV7-9|.|many
CASRSSGANVLTF
TGTGCCAGCAGGAGTTCAGGGGCCAACGTCCTGACTTTC
>TRBJ1-5|16|TRBV6-6|.|.
CASSGGGGNLNQPQHF
TGTGCCAGCAGCGGGGGGGGGGGCAATCTCAATCAGCCCCAGCATTTT
>TRBJ2-3|13|TRBV29-1|.|.
CSVERRRTDTQYF
TGCAGCGTTGAGAGACGTCGCACAGATACGCAGTATTTT
>TRBJ2-3|15|TRBV12-3/TRBV12-4|.|.
CASSLGWRDRNTQYF
TGTGCCAGCAGTTTAGGATGGCGGGATCGGAATACGCAGTATTTT
>TRBJ1-1|14|TRBV7-2|.|few
CASSLSTVVSEAFF
TGTGCCAGCAGCTTAAGCACTGTGGTGTCTGAAGCTTTCTTT
>TRBJ2-3|14|TRBV5-1|.|.
CASSLGIPPDTQYF
TGCGCCAGCAGCTTGGGGATCCCCCCAGATACGCAGTATTTT
>TRBJ2-7|14|TRBV6-2/TRBV6-3|.|few
CAGGWTRNSYEQYF
TGTGCCGGGGGTTGGACCAGGAACTCCTACGAGCAGTACTTC
>TRBJ1-4|14|TRBV7-2|.|.
CASSFQMGNEKLFF
TGTGCCAGCAGCTTCCAGATGGGTAATGAAAAACTGTTTTTT
>TRBJ2-7|15|TRBV28|.|.
CASSPRQVRSYEQYF
TGTGCCAGCAGTCCAAGACAGGTCCGATCCTACGAGCAGTACTTC
>TRBJ1-1|13|TRBV28|.|many
CASSPRGRTEAFF
TGTGCCAGCAGCCCAAGGGGTAGGACTGAAGCTTTCTTT
>TRBJ1-3|14|TRBV4-3|.|few
CASSLDHGGNTIYF
TGCGCCAGCAGCCTTGACCACGGCGGAAACACCATATATTTT
>TRBJ2-7|15|TRBV4-2|.|.
CASSQDLTRSYEQYF
TGTGCCAGCAGCCAAGATCTTACGCGATCCTACGAGCAGTACTTC
>TRBJ1-2|12|TRBV29-1|.|.
CSVEDPSYGYTF
TGCAGCGTTGAAGACCCCAGCTATGGCTACACCTTC
>TRBJ2-1|12|TRBV10-3|.|few
CAITTGRNEQFF
TGTGCCATCACCACCGGGCGCAATGAGCAGTTCTTC
>TRBJ2-5|15|TRBV7-9|TRBD2|.
CASSSGTIPQETQYF
TGTGCCAGCAGTTCAGGGACTATCCCCCAAGAGACCCAGTACTTC
>TRBJ2-5|15|TRBV7-2|TRBD1|few
CASSLKGQGSETQYF
TGTGCCAGCAGCTTAAAGGGACAGGGCTCAGAGACCCAGTACTTC
>TRBJ2-1|14|TRBV6-6|TRBD2|.
CASSGTSSYNEQFF
TGTGCCAGCAGCGGGACTAGCTCCTACAATGAGCAGTTCTTC
>TRBJ2-7|13|TRBV4-2|.|many
CASSQWLGGEQYF
TGTGCCAGCAGCCAATGGCTAGGCGGGGAGCAGTACTTC
>TRBJ2-7|11|TRBV3-1|.|many
CASSRGYEQYF
TGTGCCAGCAGTCGGGGCTACGAGCAGTACTTC
>TRBJ1-4|14|TRBV28|.|many
CASSSGRVNEKLFF
TGTGCCAGCAGTTCGGGACGGGTTAATGAAAAACTGTTTTTT
>TRBJ2-3|16|TRBV20-1|TRBD2|once
CSARRPTSGVTDTQYF
TGCAGTGCTAGAAGGCCCACTAGCGGCGTCACAGATACGCAGTATTTT
>TRBJ2-6|15|TRBV7-3|.|.
CASSLYYSGANVLTF
TGTGCCAGCAGCTTATACTACTCTGGGGCCAACGTCCTGACTTTC
>TRBJ2-2|15|TRBV5-1|.|.
CASSLADWNTGELFF
TGCGCCAGCAGCTTGGCCGACTGGAACACCGGGGAGCTGTTTTTT
>TRBJ2-1|12|TRBV29-1|.|.
CSVEAMTYEQFF
TGCAGCGTTGAAGCGATGACGTATGAGCAGTTCTTC
>TRBJ2-6|13|TRBV29-1|.|many
CSVPAEGANVLTF
TGCAGCGTTCCTGCCGAGGGGGCCAACGTCCTGACTTTC
>TRBJ2-4|16|TRBV7-9|TRBD2|few
CASTPLAGEGENIQYF
TGTGCCAGCACACCTCTAGCGGGAGAGGGGGAAAACATTCAGTACTTC
>TRBJ2-7|14|TRBV7-2|.|.
CASSLAPSYYEQYF
TGTGCCAGCAGCTTAGCGCCTAGCTACTACGAGCAGTACTTC
>TRBJ1-2|19|TRBV2|.|.
CASRQRSTPLRGSNYGYTF
TGTGCCAGCAGGCAACGGAGCACTCCCCTCAGGGGTTCTAACTATGGCTACACCTTC
>TRBJ2-3|14|TRBV6-2/TRBV6-3|.|few
CATRTNLATDTQYF
TGTGCCACCAGGACCAACTTAGCGACAGATACGCAGTATTTT
>TRBJ1-5|12|TRBV12-3/TRBV12-4|.|.
CASSLRHQPQHF
TGTGCCAGCAGTTTAAGACATCAGCCCCAGCATTTT
>TRBJ1-6|15|TRBV28|.|.
CASSLSGHYNSPLHF
TGTGCCAGCAGTTTAAGCGGCCACTATAATTCACCCCTCCACTTT
>TRBJ2-5|14|TRBV5-5|.|.
CASSLGNFQETQYF
TGTGCCAGCAGCTTGGGGAATTTCCAAGAGACCCAGTACTTC
>TRBJ1-5|14|TRBV29-1|.|.
CSVAAGRSNQPQHF
TGCAGCGTGGCCGCGGGACGGAGCAATCAGCCCCAGCATTTT
>TRBJ2-2|15|TRBV9|TRBD2|.
CASSLGGRNTGELFF
TGTGCCAGCAGCCTGGGGGGGAGAAACACCGGGGAGCTGTTTTTT
>TRBJ2-7|15|TRBV27|TRBD2|.
CASSLAAGGYYEQYF
TGTGCCAGCAGTTTAGCGGCGGGGGGATACTACGAGCAGTACTTC
>TRBJ2-1|14|TRBV6-1|TRBD2|.
CASSIASGYNEQFF
TGTGCCAGCTCGATTGCTAGCGGGTACAATGAGCAGTTCTTC
>TRBJ2-2|15|TRBV9|.|.
CASSYGRLNTGELFF
TGTGCCAGCAGCTATGGGCGACTTAACACCGGGGAGCTGTTTTTT